This T cell receptor (beta chain) was recorded in a study of T cells in narcolepsy. For the study at large: Donors had narcolepsy type 1 or type 2, or were healthy controls.

Whole-study findings and limits: Autoreactive clone sequences were missing from some blood memory CD4+ repertoires. Autoreactive clonotypes reportedly recurred in blood of same and different patients, not controls. HCRT-specific and TRIB2-specific autoreactive clonotypes appeared among same-patient CSF and blood CD4+ clonotypes.

In regard to this clone: Its antigen is undetermined.

Only in-frame clones appear in the TCRdb table, and some are missing; sequencing was by immunoSEQ multiplex PCR. The sample has approximately 38,000 clones, roughly nine tenths seen once; the top ten hold about 0.8%. Germline values: CDR1 SGHNT, CDR2 YENEEA. This CDR3 has 17 amino acids. J gave up 4 bases and V 3 bases, and 12 bases lay outside the gene matches. The TCR sequence derives from a human donor with narcolepsy. Material for sequencing was CD45RA- memory CD4+ T cells from PBMCs. This chain connects TRBV11-3 to TRBJ1-5, with 7 bases lining up with TRBD1. CDR3 coding DNA: TGTGCCAGCAGCTTCATTGACAGGGTAGTAAGTAATCAGCCCCAGCATTTT. Protein product: CASSFIDRVVSNQPQHF. Filled out from reference TRBV11-3 and TRBJ1-5, the complete variable domain reads EAGVVQSPRYKIIEKKQPVAFWCNPISGHNTLYWYLQNLGQGPELLIRYENEEAVDDSQLPKDRFSAERLKGVDSTLKIQPAELGDSAVYLCASSFIDRVVSNQPQHFGDGTRLSIL.